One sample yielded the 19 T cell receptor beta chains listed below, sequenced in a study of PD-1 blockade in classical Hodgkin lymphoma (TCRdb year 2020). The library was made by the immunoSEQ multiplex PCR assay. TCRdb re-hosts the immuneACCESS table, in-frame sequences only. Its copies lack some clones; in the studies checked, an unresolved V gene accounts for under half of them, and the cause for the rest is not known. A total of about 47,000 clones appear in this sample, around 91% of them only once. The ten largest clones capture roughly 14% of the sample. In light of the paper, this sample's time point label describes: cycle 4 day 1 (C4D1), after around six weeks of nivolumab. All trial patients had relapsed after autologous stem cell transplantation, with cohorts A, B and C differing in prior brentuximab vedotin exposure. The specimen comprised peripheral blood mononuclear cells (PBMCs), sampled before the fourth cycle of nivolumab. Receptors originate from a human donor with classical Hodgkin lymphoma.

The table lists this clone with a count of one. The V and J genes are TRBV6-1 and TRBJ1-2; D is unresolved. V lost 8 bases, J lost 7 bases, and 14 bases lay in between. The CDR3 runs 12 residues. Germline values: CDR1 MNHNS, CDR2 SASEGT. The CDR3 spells CASSGLSAGYTF. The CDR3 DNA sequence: TGTGCCAGCTCGGGGTTGAGCGCTGGCTACACCTTC.

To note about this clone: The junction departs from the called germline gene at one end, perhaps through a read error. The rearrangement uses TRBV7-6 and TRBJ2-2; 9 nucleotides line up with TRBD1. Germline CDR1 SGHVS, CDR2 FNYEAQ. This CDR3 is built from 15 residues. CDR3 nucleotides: TGTGCCAGCAACTTAGGGGACAGGGCTACCGGGGAGCTGTTTTTT. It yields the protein CASNLGDRATGELFF.

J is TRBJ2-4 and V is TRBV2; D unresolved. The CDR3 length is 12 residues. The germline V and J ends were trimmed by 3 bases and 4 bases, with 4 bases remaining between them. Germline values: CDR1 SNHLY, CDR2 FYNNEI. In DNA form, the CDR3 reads TGTGCCAGCAGTGACAGAAAAAACATTCAGTACTTC. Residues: CASSDRKNIQYF.

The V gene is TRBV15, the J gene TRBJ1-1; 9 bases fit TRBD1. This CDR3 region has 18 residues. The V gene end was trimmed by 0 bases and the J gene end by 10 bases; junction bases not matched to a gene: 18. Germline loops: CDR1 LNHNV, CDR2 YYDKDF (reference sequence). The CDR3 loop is CATSRESSSTGGPPSAFF. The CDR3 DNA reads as TGTGCCACCAGCAGAGAATCATCCTCTACAGGGGGCCCACCATCAGCTTTCTTT.

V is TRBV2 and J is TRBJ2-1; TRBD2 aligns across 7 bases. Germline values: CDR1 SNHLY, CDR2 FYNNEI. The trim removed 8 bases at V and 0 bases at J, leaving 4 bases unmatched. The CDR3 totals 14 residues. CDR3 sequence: CASRRGSSYNEQFF. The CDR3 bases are TGTGCCAGCCGCCGCGGGAGCTCCTACAATGAGCAGTTCTTC.

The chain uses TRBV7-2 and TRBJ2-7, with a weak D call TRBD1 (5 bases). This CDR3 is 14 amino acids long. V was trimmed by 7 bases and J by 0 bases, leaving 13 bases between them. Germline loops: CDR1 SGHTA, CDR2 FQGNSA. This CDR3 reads CASTRTPFSYEQYF. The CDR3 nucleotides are TGTGCCAGCACCCGGACACCCTTCTCCTACGAGCAGTACTTC.

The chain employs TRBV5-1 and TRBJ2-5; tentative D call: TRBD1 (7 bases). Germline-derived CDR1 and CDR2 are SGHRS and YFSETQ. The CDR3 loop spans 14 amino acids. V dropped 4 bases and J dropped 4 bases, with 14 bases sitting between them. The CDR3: CASSQGGVVETQYF. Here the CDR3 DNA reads TGCGCCAGCAGCCAGGGGGGAGTAGTAGAGACCCAGTACTTC.

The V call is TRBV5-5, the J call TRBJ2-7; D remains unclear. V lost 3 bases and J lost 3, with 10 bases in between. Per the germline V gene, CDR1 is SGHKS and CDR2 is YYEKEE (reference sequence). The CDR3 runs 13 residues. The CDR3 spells CASSSLVDYEQYF. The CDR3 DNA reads TGTGCCAGCAGCTCCCTTGTTGACTACGAGCAGTACTTC.

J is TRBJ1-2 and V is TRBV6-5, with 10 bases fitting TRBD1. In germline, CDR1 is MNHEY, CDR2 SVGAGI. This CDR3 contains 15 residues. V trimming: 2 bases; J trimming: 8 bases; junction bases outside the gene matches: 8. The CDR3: CASSYMGQGIEGYTF. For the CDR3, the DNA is TGTGCCAGCAGTTACATGGGACAGGGGATAGAGGGCTACACCTTC.

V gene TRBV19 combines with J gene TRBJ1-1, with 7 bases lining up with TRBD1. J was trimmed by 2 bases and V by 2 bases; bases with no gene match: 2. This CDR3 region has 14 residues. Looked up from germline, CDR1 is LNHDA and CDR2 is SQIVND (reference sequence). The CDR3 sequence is CASSIRQGNTEAFF. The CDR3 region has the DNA TGTGCCAGTAGTATACGACAGGGAAACACTGAAGCTTTCTTT.

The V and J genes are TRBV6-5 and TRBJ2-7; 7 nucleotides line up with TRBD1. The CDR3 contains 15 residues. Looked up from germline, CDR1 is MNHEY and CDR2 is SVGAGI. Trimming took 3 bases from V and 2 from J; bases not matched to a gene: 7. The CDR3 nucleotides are TGTGCCAGCAGTTATAGGTGGGACAGAACCTACGAGCAGTACTTC. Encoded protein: CASSYRWDRTYEQYF.

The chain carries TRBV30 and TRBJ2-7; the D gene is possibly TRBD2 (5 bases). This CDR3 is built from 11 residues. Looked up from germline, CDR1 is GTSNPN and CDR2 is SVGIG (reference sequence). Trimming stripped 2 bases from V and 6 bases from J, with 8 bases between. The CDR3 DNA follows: TGTGCCTGGAGTCTAGAGGGCGAGCAGTACTTC. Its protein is CAWSLEGEQYF.

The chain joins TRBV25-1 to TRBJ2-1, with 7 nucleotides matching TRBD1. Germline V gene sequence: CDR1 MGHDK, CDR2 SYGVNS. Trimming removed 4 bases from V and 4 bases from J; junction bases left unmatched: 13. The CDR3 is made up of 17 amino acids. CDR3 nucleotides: TGTGCCAGCAGTGGGCATACAGGGGTGAGGATTTACAATGAGCAGTTCTTC. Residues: CASSGHTGVRIYNEQFF.

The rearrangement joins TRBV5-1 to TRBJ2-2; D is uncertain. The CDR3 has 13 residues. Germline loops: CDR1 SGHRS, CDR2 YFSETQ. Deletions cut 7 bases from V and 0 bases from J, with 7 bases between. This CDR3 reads CASAASNTGELFF. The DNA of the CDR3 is TGCGCCAGCGCGGCCTCGAACACCGGGGAGCTGTTTTTT.

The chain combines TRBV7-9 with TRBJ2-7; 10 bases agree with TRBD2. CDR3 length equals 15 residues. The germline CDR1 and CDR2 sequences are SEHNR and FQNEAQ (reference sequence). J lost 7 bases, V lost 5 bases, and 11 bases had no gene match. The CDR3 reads CASSRAGTSAGEQYF. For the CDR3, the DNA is TGTGCCAGCAGCCGAGCCGGGACTAGCGCCGGAGAGCAGTACTTC.

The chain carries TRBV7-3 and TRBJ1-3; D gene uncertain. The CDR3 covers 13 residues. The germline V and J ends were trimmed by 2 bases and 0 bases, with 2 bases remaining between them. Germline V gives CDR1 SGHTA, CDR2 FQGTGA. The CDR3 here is CASSLDSGNTIYF. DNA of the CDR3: TGTGCCAGCAGCTTAGACTCTGGAAACACCATATATTTT.

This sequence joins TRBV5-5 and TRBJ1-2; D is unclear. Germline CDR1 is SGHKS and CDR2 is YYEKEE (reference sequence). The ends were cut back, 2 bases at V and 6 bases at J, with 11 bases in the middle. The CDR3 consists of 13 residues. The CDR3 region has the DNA TGTGCCAGCAGCTTAGCCTCCTTTCATGGCTACACCTTC. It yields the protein CASSLASFHGYTF.

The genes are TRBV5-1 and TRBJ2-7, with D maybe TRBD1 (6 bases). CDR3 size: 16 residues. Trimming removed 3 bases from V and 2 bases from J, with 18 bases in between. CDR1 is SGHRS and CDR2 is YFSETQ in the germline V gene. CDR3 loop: CASSSPRRTDPYEQYF. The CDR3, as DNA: TGCGCCAGCAGCTCCCCCCGGCGGACAGATCCCTACGAGCAGTACTTC. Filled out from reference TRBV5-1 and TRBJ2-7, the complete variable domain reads KAGVTQTPRYLIKTRGQQVTLSCSPISGHRSVSWYQQTPGQGLQFLFEYFSETQRNKGNFPGRFSGRQFSNSRSEMNVSTLELGDSALYLCASSSPRRTDPYEQYFGPGTRLTVT.

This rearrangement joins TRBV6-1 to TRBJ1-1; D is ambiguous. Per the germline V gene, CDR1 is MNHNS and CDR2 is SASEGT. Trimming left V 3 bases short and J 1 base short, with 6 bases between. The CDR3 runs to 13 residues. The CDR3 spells CASSENENTEAFF. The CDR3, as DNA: TGTGCCAGCAGTGAGAATGAGAACACTGAAGCTTTCTTT.